Given below is one T cell receptor (beta chain) in context. The antigen remains undetermined. Looked up from germline, CDR1 is KGHSH and CDR2 is LQKENI. The ends were cut back, 2 bases at V and 3 bases at J, with 11 bases in the middle. The CDR3 consists of 14 residues. Under the authors' procedure: ImmunoSEQ yielded junction-only sequences lacking quality scores, so filtering differed. The table came from immunoSEQ multiplex PCR; TCRdb's copy has only in-frame clones and leaves some out. V and J calls and clone size are those listed in that table; D and trimming were worked out from the DNA. The sample lists hundreds of thousands of clones; under 80% were seen once. The source of the sample is a study of shared clonotypes between healthy human individuals. Study-wide findings and caveats: There were few donors, and this limited the genetic and exposure-history diversity represented. Lower generation probabilities were found for non-shared clonotypes than for those shared by all four donors.

The donors were all Caucasian adults (living in Nashville, Tennessee). The TCR was taken from a woman in her 30s in good health. The chain couples TRBV18 to TRBJ2-7; no reliable D call. Sequencing used memory CD4+ T cells sorted from blood. Subset described: CD45RA-negative fraction. CDR3 region: CASSPGPWDYEQYF. CDR3 nucleotide sequence: TGTGCCAGCTCACCAGGGCCCTGGGACTACGAGCAGTACTTC.